The 19 T cell receptor beta chains reported below all come from one sample, sequenced in a study of T cell responses to AZD1222 COVID-19 vaccine. Here immunoSEQ multiplex PCR was the method, and the copy in TCRdb shows in-frame clones only, minus some. The sample consists of about 160,000 clones, roughly 86% of them appearing once. Here the sequenced sample was peripheral blood, taken on day 0 of AZD1222 vaccination. These receptors were collected from an adult in good health.

The CDR3 protein is CASSQSRASSYNSPLHF. CDR3 coding DNA: TGTGCCAGCTCACAGTCCCGGGCGAGCTCCTATAATTCACCCCTCCACTTT. The chain recombines TRBV18 with TRBJ1-6; D is ambiguous. The ends were cut back, 4 bases at V and 0 bases at J, with 13 bases in the middle. Germline CDR1 reads KGHSH; CDR2 reads LQKENI. The CDR3 is made up of 17 amino acids.

The chain links TRBV11-3 to TRBJ2-7; D may match TRBD1 or TRBD2 (5 bases each). CDR1 is SGHNT and CDR2 is YENEEA in the germline V gene. The CDR3 covers 13 residues. V was clipped by 5 bases and J by 0 bases, with 8 bases between them. The CDR3: CASSPGASYEQYF. CDR3 sequence (DNA): TGTGCCAGCAGCCCCGGGGCCTCCTACGAGCAGTACTTC.

This clone was recorded only once. The chain joins TRBV11-2 to TRBJ1-1, with a weak D call TRBD1 (5 bases). The CDR3 is made up of 14 amino acids. CDR1 is SGHAT and CDR2 is FQNNGV in the germline V gene. V lost 2 bases and J 6 bases, leaving 13 bases between the germline ends. The CDR3 nucleotides are TGTGCCAGCAGCTTACTGGGGCCCAACTCTGAAGCTTTCTTT. Protein product: CASSLLGPNSEAFF.

This clone appeared a few times. The rearrangement joins TRBV7-8 to TRBJ2-5, with a tentative D call TRBD2 (6 bases). Trimming removed 4 bases at V and 0 bases at J, with 12 bases between. Germline values: CDR1 SGHVS, CDR2 FQNEAQ. The CDR3 runs 15 residues. CDR3 sequence: CASSSLALNQETQYF. The CDR3 DNA follows: TGTGCCAGCAGCTCCCTAGCGCTAAACCAAGAGACCCAGTACTTC.

The rearrangement links TRBV2 to TRBJ1-3, with no clear D. Germline V gene lookup returns CDR1 SNHLY and CDR2 FYNNEI. The CDR3 has 16 amino acids. V was clipped by 1 base and J by 2 bases, with 12 bases between them. The CDR3 spells CASSEVPVGAGNTIYF. In DNA, the CDR3 is TGTGCCAGCAGTGAAGTGCCCGTGGGTGCTGGAAACACCATATATTTT. Supplemented by reference TRBV2 and TRBJ1-3, the full variable domain reads EPEVTQTPSHQVTQMGQEVILRCVPISNHLYFYWYRQILGQKVEFLVSFYNNEISEKSEIFDDQFSVERPDGSNFTLKIRSTKLEDSAMYFCASSEVPVGAGNTIYFGEGSWLTVV.

This clone was detected many times. The chain is built from TRBV29-1 and TRBJ1-3; maybe TRBD1 (6 bases). Trimming removed 6 bases from V and 8 bases from J, with 17 bases in between. The CDR3 extends over 13 amino acids. The germline gives CDR1 SQVTM, CDR2 ANQGSEA. In DNA, the CDR3 is TGCAGCGTCCGGTCGTCAGGGGCAGACACCATATATTTT. Its protein is CSVRSSGADTIYF.

The chain uses TRBV12-3 or TRBV12-4 and TRBJ2-5; D possibly corresponds to TRBD2 (6 bases). Trimming left V 6 bases short and J 1 base short, with 9 bases between. The CDR3 has 13 residues. In DNA, the CDR3 is TGTGCCAGCAGCTGGGGAGGCCAAGAGACCCAGTACTTC. Encoded protein: CASSWGGQETQYF.

V and J are TRBV7-3 and TRBJ2-1; D remains unclear. Between the trimmed V and J ends, which lost 0 bases and 5 bases, there was a span of 5 bases. The CDR3 has 13 residues. The germline CDR1 and CDR2 sequences are SGHTA and FQGTGA. Here the CDR3 DNA reads TGTGCCAGCAGCTTAACGGGGAACAATGAGCAGTTCTTC. It is translated as CASSLTGNNEQFF.

A few counts support this clone. The rearrangement uses TRBV19 and TRBJ1-6, with TRBD1 as a possible D gene (5 bases). V was trimmed by 5 bases and J by 7 bases, leaving 12 bases between them. CDR3 length: 14 amino acids. Germline lookup yields CDR1 LNHDA and CDR2 SQIVND (reference sequence). CDR3 protein: CASSWGRENSPLHF. The CDR3 nucleotides are TGTGCCAGTAGTTGGGGACGGGAAAATTCACCCCTCCACTTT.

The gene calls are TRBV9 and TRBJ1-1, with D maybe TRBD1 (5 bases). V lost 0 bases and J lost 5, with 11 bases in between. The germline V gene encodes CDR1 SGDLS and CDR2 YYNGEE. CDR3 size: 14 residues. CDR3: CASSVGGGRTEAFF. CDR3 nucleotides: TGTGCCAGCAGCGTAGGTGGGGGGAGGACTGAAGCTTTCTTT.

This clone was seen a few times. The V and J genes are TRBV5-4 and TRBJ2-5; D tentatively reads TRBD1 or TRBD2 (5 bases each). The germline V gene encodes CDR1 SGHNT and CDR2 YYREEE (reference sequence). Trimming shortened V by 3 bases and J by 5 bases, and 11 bases separated the two germline ends. This CDR3 contains 13 residues. CDR3: CASSSQGGETQYF. CDR3 in DNA: TGTGCCAGCAGCTCCCAGGGCGGGGAGACCCAGTACTTC.

The rearrangement joins TRBV11-1 to TRBJ1-2, with D perhaps TRBD1 (6 bases). The CDR3 is 12 amino acids. V lost 5 bases to trimming and J lost 14 bases, with 18 bases between them. Germline V lookup: CDR1 SGHAT, CDR2 FQDESV (reference sequence). As DNA, the CDR3 is TGTGCCAGCAGCCCCCGGGCAGGAAGGGGGACCTTC. This gives the protein CASSPRAGRGTF.

This clone was observed a single time. The V gene is TRBV2, the J gene TRBJ1-5, with D hard to call. CDR1 and CDR2 from the germline V gene are SNHLY and FYNNEI. The V end lost 2 bases, the J end lost 0 bases, and 5 bases lay between the germline ends. The CDR3 is made up of 14 amino acids. The CDR3 region is CASSESSSNQPQHF. DNA of the CDR3: TGTGCCAGCAGTGAAAGCTCTAGCAATCAGCCCCAGCATTTT.

The rearrangement uses TRBV25-1 and TRBJ2-7; no definite D call. CDR1 and CDR2 (germline): MGHDK, SYGVNS. The CDR3 is made up of 15 amino acids. With 1 base removed from V and 2 bases from J, the gap between germline ends came to 12 bases. CDR3 DNA sequence: TGTGCCAGCAGTGAATCTCGGGCCGCGGCCTACGAGCAGTACTTC. This encodes CASSESRAAAYEQYF.

This rearrangement joins TRBV10-3 to TRBJ2-7, with 9 nucleotides matching TRBD2. Unmatched junction bases numbered 6, after V lost 6 bases and J lost 6 bases. Germline loops: CDR1 ENHRY, CDR2 SYGVKD. The CDR3 sequence is 13 residues long. CDR3 amino acids: CAIRHTSGPEQYF. In DNA form, the CDR3 reads TGTGCCATCAGACATACTAGCGGGCCCGAGCAGTACTTC.

This rearrangement joins TRBV30 to TRBJ1-6, with D possibly being TRBD1 (5 bases). Germline V gene sequence: CDR1 GTSNPN, CDR2 SVGIG (reference sequence). The CDR3 loop spans 15 amino acids. V gave up 0 bases and J gave up 9 bases, with 15 bases separating them. The CDR3 here is CAWSVAGTLGSPLHF. The CDR3 DNA reads as TGTGCCTGGAGTGTGGCCGGGACCCTAGGTTCACCCCTCCACTTT.

This chain joins TRBV30 and TRBJ1-2, with D perhaps TRBD1 (6 bases). V dropped 2 bases and J dropped 4 bases, with 14 bases sitting between them. This CDR3 is built from 14 residues. The V gene's germline CDR1 is GTSNPN and CDR2 SVGIG (reference sequence). CDR3 residues: CAWSPGVRGYGYTF. The DNA for the CDR3 is TGTGCCTGGAGTCCAGGGGTTCGAGGCTATGGCTACACCTTC.

CDR3 coding DNA: TGTGCCAGCAGTTCGGGACAGGGGAAATCGGGGGCCAACGTCCTGACTTTC. This gives the protein CASSSGQGKSGANVLTF. This chain links TRBV28 with TRBJ2-6; 10 nucleotides align to TRBD1. Germline CDR1 MDHEN, CDR2 SYDVKM. Trimming removed 4 bases from V and 4 bases from J; junction bases left unmatched: 7. This CDR3 has 17 residues.

V is TRBV28 and J is TRBJ1-3; 7 bases agree with TRBD1. This CDR3 comprises 15 residues. CDR1 MDHEN and CDR2 SYDVKM come from the germline V gene. V lost 5 bases and J lost 3; bases outside the gene matches: 7. The CDR3 loop is CASSPPTGRGNTIYF. CDR3 in DNA: TGTGCCAGCAGTCCCCCGACAGGGCGTGGAAACACCATATATTTT.